These T cell receptor beta chains were read from a single sample in a study of blood T cell repertoires in COVID-19. Profiled with immunoSEQ multiplex PCR; TCRdb holds only in-frame clones, not every one. The table has roughly 250,000 clones, 88% seen once. The material sequenced was peripheral blood. The receptors derive from a woman between 35 and 50 years old who had recovered from COVID-19. Both conserved end residues are part of each CDR3. A D gene is named only where the DNA matches it firmly. A row's size may be missing; if present it is once, few, many or a size class.

j_call cdr3_length d_call clone_size v_call cdr3_aa cdr3_nt
TRBJ2-1 16 . . TRBV7-2 CASSLRGGSSYNEQFF TGTGCCAGCAGCTTAAGAGGAGGGAGCTCCTACAATGAGCAGTTCTTC
TRBJ2-3 16 . . TRBV2 CANQRGRDRPTDTQYF TGTGCCAACCAGCGGGGTCGGGACAGGCCCACAGATACGCAGTATTTT
TRBJ1-4 14 . . TRBV6-5 CASRPGGGREKLFF TGTGCCAGCAGACCCGGGGGAGGGCGTGAAAAACTGTTTTTT
TRBJ2-3 16 TRBD2 . TRBV30 CAWSPTLAGGADTQYF TGTGCCTGGAGTCCCACCCTAGCGGGGGGGGCAGATACGCAGTATTTT
TRBJ2-3 12 . . TRBV6-2/TRBV6-3 CASSYVPPAQYF TGTGCCAGCAGTTACGTGCCCCCAGCGCAGTATTTT
TRBJ2-1 13 . . TRBV24-1 CATSDFPTDEQFF TGTGCCACCAGTGATTTCCCCACGGATGAGCAGTTCTTC
TRBJ1-1 15 . . TRBV19 CATISRRGMNTEAFF TGTGCCACCATATCGCGTAGGGGAATGAACACTGAAGCTTTCTTT
TRBJ2-5 16 TRBD1 once TRBV24-1 CATSDSLDRGRETQYF TGTGCCACCAGTGATTCCCTGGACAGGGGGCGGGAGACCCAGTACTTC
TRBJ2-2 17 TRBD2 . TRBV13 CASSLGLASGRTGELFF TGTGCCAGCAGCTTAGGCCTGGCTAGCGGGAGAACCGGGGAGCTGTTTTTT
TRBJ2-5 16 . . TRBV7-2 CASSPGWGPPQETQYF TGTGCCAGCAGCCCCGGTTGGGGGCCGCCCCAAGAGACCCAGTACTTC
TRBJ2-2 15 TRBD1 once TRBV19 CASSPGTGRTGELFF TGTGCCAGTAGTCCTGGGACAGGGAGGACCGGGGAGCTGTTTTTT
TRBJ2-5 15 . . TRBV6-6 CASSPDSHPQETQYF TGTGCCAGCAGCCCGGACAGCCATCCCCAAGAGACCCAGTACTTC
TRBJ2-7 15 TRBD2 once TRBV6-2/TRBV6-3 CASSPPGLAVYEQYF TGTGCCAGCAGCCCTCCGGGACTAGCGGTCTACGAGCAGTACTTC
TRBJ1-2 12 . . TRBV3-1/TRBV3-2 CASSLPSYGYTF TGTGCCAGCAGCCTCCCCTCCTATGGCTACACCTTC
TRBJ1-4 14 . . TRBV18 CASSPPNRDEKLFF TGTGCCAGCTCACCACCAAACAGGGACGAAAAACTGTTTTTT
TRBJ1-2 15 TRBD1 . TRBV27 CASSPHDRAPYGYTF TGTGCCAGCAGTCCCCACGACAGGGCCCCCTATGGCTACACCTTC
TRBJ1-2 15 TRBD1 few TRBV7-2 CASSSRTGINYGYTF TGTGCCAGCAGCTCAAGGACAGGGATCAACTATGGCTACACCTTC